The source of this T cell receptor beta chain is a study of T cell responses to AZD1222 COVID-19 vaccine. Study findings and constraints: Across the whole spike, CD4 TCRs peaked at regions 160-218 and 743-854. After two AZD1222 doses, spike-specific TCR breadth and depth rose versus day 0.

Regarding this clone: Its antigen remains unidentified.

The V gene's germline CDR1 is GTSNPN and CDR2 SVGIG (reference sequence). V gave up 0 bases and J gave up 0 bases, with 20 bases separating them. The CDR3 is 18 amino acids. Data came from immunoSEQ multiplex PCR; TCRdb stores just in-frame clones and leaves some out. The table includes 160,000 or so clones, around nine tenths detected once. The clonotype originates from an adult in good health. The sequencing here drew on peripheral blood, taken on day 0 of AZD1222 vaccination. J is TRBJ1-1 and V is TRBV30, with D perhaps TRBD1 (6 bases). In nucleotides, the CDR3 is TGTGCCTGGAGTGTACACCTACCCCGAGGACAGTTGAACACTGAAGCTTTCTTT. Its protein is CAWSVHLPRGQLNTEAFF. Full variable domain (remainder filled in from reference TRBV30 and TRBJ1-1): SQTIHQWPATLVQPVGSPLSLECTVEGTSNPNLYWYRQAAGRGLQLLFYSVGIGQISSEVPQNLSASRPQDRQFILSSKKLLLSDSGFYLCAWSVHLPRGQLNTEAFFGQGTRLTVV.